The rows below give T cell receptor beta chains drawn from one sample of a study of CD8 T cells in Susac syndrome. TCRdb called the immunoSEQ multiplex PCR reads again in MiXCR, with one record for every CDR3 protein. The table records just over 150,000 distinct CDR3 sequences, approximately 95% of them present only once. The sequenced sample was CD4+ T cells from PBMCs. The receptors stem from a human donor with Susac syndrome. The CDR3 runs from the conserved cysteine through the conserved F or W. Fields, in order: D gene, V gene, J gene, CDR3 DNA, CDR3 protein. D genes are given only for firm matches.

NA	TRBV11-1	TRBJ1-1	TGTGCCAGCCAACGGGGGGGATCTGTGAACACTGAAGCTTTCTTT	CASQRGGSVNTEAFF
TRBD2	TRBV3-1	TRBJ2-7	TGTGCCAGCAGCCGCGGGACTAACGAGCAGTACTTC	CASSRGTNEQYF
NA	TRBV3-1	TRBJ2-1	TGTGCCAGCAGCCTTAGAGGCGAGGCCAAGCAGTTCTTC	CASSLRGEAKQFF
TRBD1	TRBV11-2	TRBJ1-2	TGTGCCAGCAGACGTACAGGGGACTATGGCTACACCTTC	CASRRTGDYGYTF
NA	TRBV18	TRBJ1-1	TGTGCCAGCTCTCCCGATAGGTTCTCCACTGAAGCTTTCTTT	CASSPDRFSTEAFF
NA	TRBV29-1	TRBJ1-2	TGCAGCGACGGATGGGATTGGGGCTATGGCTACACCTTC	CSDGWDWGYGYTF
NA	TRBV18	TRBJ2-1	TGTGCCAGCTCACCAATGGGGGAGAATGAGCAGTTCTTC	CASSPMGENEQFF
NA	TRBV6-2/TRBV6-3	TRBJ2-7	TGTGCCAGCAGTTCTGGGACCTACGAGCAGTACTTC	CASSSGTYEQYF
NA	TRBV6-2/TRBV6-3	TRBJ2-4	TGTGCCGGACCAGGGGCCAAAAACATTCAGTACTTC	CAGPGAKNIQYF
NA	TRBV29-1	TRBJ2-1	TGCAGCGTCCAGACTAGGGGCTCCTACAATGAGCAGTTCTTC	CSVQTRGSYNEQFF